Sequencing of this T cell receptor (beta chain) was carried out in a study of beta chain features in type 1 diabetes. One heparinised blood draw averaging around 110 mL was given by each donor. Sorted CD4+ subsets: naive, central memory, regulatory, stem cell-like memory (CD45RO/CCR7/CD25/CD127/CD95/CD27 panel). V was clipped by 11 bases and J by 7 bases; unmatched bases: 13. Germline CDR1 SNHLY, CDR2 FYNNEI. The CDR3 has 13 amino acids. The isolated RNA, all of it, was reverse transcribed, so expressed TCRB transcripts were what got sequenced. Average reads for naive, central memory and regulatory T cell samples were about 3.6 million. Only in-frame clones appear in the TCRdb table, and some are missing; sequencing was by immunoSEQ multiplex PCR. The data contain 600,000 to 650,000 clones, roughly a sixth of them seen just once; the ten biggest clones take up approximately 0.087%.

Sequencing input: naive CD4+ T cells from blood. The chain links TRBV2 to TRBJ1-2; 7 nucleotides align to TRBD1. The sequence derives from a man aged 18 to 30 in good health. In DNA, the CDR3 is TGTGCCGGCAACAGGGGCGGGTTTTCTGGCTACACCTTC. This encodes CAGNRGGFSGYTF. Combining the CDR3 with reference TRBV2 and TRBJ1-2 gives the whole variable domain EPEVTQTPSHQVTQMGQEVILRCVPISNHLYFYWYRQILGQKVEFLVSFYNNEISEKSEIFDDQFSVERPDGSNFTLKIRSTKLEDSAMYFCAGNRGGFSGYTFGSGTRLTVV.